Detailed here is one T cell receptor (beta chain). What it binds is not known. The data are from a study of lymphopenia after photon versus proton radiotherapy. Study observations and caveats: Oligoclonal CD8+ Temra expansion after nadir drove photon patients' diversity drop. Authors raise, but do not show, better survival with proton therapy. Relative stability marked proton patients; photon patients lost diversity and naive cells. A bigger post-nadir fall in TCR diversity correlated inversely with survival time in deceased patients.

Data came from immunoSEQ multiplex PCR; TCRdb stores just in-frame clones and leaves some out. The sample records 50,000 to 60,000 clones, 80% to 95% being singletons. The CDR3 is 15 residues long. The junction had 7 bases not matched to a gene; V was cut back by 7 bases and J by 1 base. Germline V gene sequence: CDR1 LNHDA, CDR2 SQIVND (reference sequence). The chain has TRBV19 and TRBJ1-5, with TRBD1 identical over 7 bases. The sequence derives from a woman between 35 and 50 years old with cholangiocarcinoma. Sequenced material: peripheral blood, taken from a patient treated with photon-based radiotherapy. The CDR3 DNA reads TGTGCCAGTAATCCAGGGGGGCAGAGCAATCAGCCCCAGCATTTT. It is translated as CASNPGGQSNQPQHF.